These 14 T cell receptor beta chains share one sample of origin, sequenced in a study of graft-versus-host responses after intestinal transplantation. Clones were read by immunoSEQ multiplex PCR, and TCRdb kept only the in-frame ones, dropping some. This table has some 100,000 clones, more than 75% appearing once. Their target antigens are unknown. The source was unstimulated CD4+ T cells sorted from spleen or lymph node cells, collected before transplant. These receptor sequences come from a human donor who was the organ donor for an intestinal transplant.

The chain is built from TRBV9 and TRBJ2-3; the match to TRBD2 covers 10 bases. With V trimmed by 1 base and J by 12 bases, 23 bases remained unmatched. The germline V gene has CDR1 SGDLS and CDR2 YYNGEE. The CDR3 totals 19 residues. DNA for the CDR3: TGTGCCAGCAGCGTATATATCGGAGCGGGGGGGCCATTGTCAGGGTCACAGTATTTT. Encoded protein: CASSVYIGAGGPLSGSQYF. Full variable domain (outside the CDR3, taken from reference TRBV9 and TRBJ2-3): DSGVTQTPKHLITATGQRVTLRCSPRSGDLSVYWYQQSLDQGLQFLIQYYNGEERAKGNILERFSAQQFPDLHSELNLSSLELGDSALYFCASSVYIGAGGPLSGSQYFGPGTRLTVL.

The genes are TRBV28 and TRBJ2-1, with D perhaps TRBD1 (5 bases). Germline CDR1 reads MDHEN; CDR2 reads SYDVKM. CDR3 length equals 12 residues. V was clipped by 4 bases and J by 12 bases, with 13 bases between them. The CDR3 region is CASSSLGQGQFF. The CDR3 DNA is TGTGCCAGCAGTTCCCTGGGGCAGGGGCAGTTCTTC.

The chain recombines TRBV28 with TRBJ2-7; 9 positions agree with TRBD1. CDR1 and CDR2 from the germline V gene are MDHEN and SYDVKM. The CDR3 is 15 residues long. Trimming cost V 5 bases and J 2 bases; bases outside gene matches: 7. The CDR3 region is CASSAGTGRAYEQYF. DNA for the CDR3: TGTGCCAGCAGTGCCGGGACAGGGCGAGCCTACGAGCAGTACTTC.

This chain joins TRBV7-8 and TRBJ2-5; D possibly corresponds to TRBD2 (5 bases). Germline loops: CDR1 SGHVS, CDR2 FQNEAQ. This CDR3 spans 16 amino acids. V lost 0 bases, J lost 0 bases, and 11 bases lay in between. CDR3 nucleotides: TGTGCCAGCAGCTTAGCGACGGACTCGTACCAAGAGACCCAGTACTTC. Its translation: CASSLATDSYQETQYF. The entire variable domain, with the rest obtained from reference TRBV7-8 and TRBJ2-5, is as follows: GAGVSQSPRYKVAKRGQDVALRCDPISGHVSLFWYQQALGQGPEFLTYFQNEAQLDKSGLPSDRFFAERPEGSVSTLKIQRTQQEDSAVYLCASSLATDSYQETQYFGPGTRLLVL.

This chain connects TRBV10-3 to TRBJ2-2; D possibly corresponds to TRBD1 (6 bases). V gave up 7 bases and J gave up 7 bases, with 16 bases separating them. Looked up from germline, CDR1 is ENHRY and CDR2 is SYGVKD. The CDR3 length is 14 residues. The CDR3 sequence is CAITSGTSGGELFF. The CDR3 DNA reads TGTGCCATCACCTCCGGGACATCTGGCGGGGAGCTGTTTTTT.

This clone came up once. The V call is TRBV5-1, the J call TRBJ2-2, with D possibly called TRBD1 or TRBD2 (5 bases each). The CDR3 length is 13 residues. Looked up from germline, CDR1 is SGHRS and CDR2 is YFSETQ. V lost 4 bases and J 7 bases, leaving 11 bases between the germline ends. The CDR3 DNA sequence: TGCGCCAGCAGCATAGGGGACGGCGGGGAGCTGTTTTTT. Encoded protein: CASSIGDGGELFF.

The chain employs TRBV5-6 and TRBJ2-3; D gene ambiguous. This CDR3 has 15 amino acids. Germline values: CDR1 SGHDT, CDR2 YYEEEE. V was cut by 4 bases and J by 2 bases, with 14 bases left in between. For the CDR3, the DNA is TGTGCCAGCAGCAAGTCGGGTGGTAACACAGATACGCAGTATTTT. Encoded protein: CASSKSGGNTDTQYF.

V is TRBV19 and J is TRBJ1-2; no firm D call. Germline loops: CDR1 LNHDA, CDR2 SQIVND (reference sequence). V was pared by 7 bases and J by 4 bases, with 16 bases between. The CDR3 has 14 amino acids. CDR3 residues: CASTLRFQSYGYTF. CDR3 sequence (DNA): TGTGCCAGTACCTTGAGATTCCAGAGCTATGGCTACACCTTC.

CDR3 DNA sequence: TGTGCCAGTAGTACGAGCGGAGGGTTTACTGAAGCTTTCTTT. It codes for CASSTSGGFTEAFF. The chain employs TRBV19 and TRBJ1-1, with D unresolved. This CDR3 comprises 14 residues. Germline CDR1 is LNHDA and CDR2 is SQIVND (reference sequence). V was shortened by 4 bases and J by 5 bases, with 14 bases between the two germline ends.

The chain is built from TRBV2 and TRBJ1-2; D is unclear. The CDR3 extends over 14 amino acids. Germline lookup yields CDR1 SNHLY and CDR2 FYNNEI. V was cut by 4 bases and J by 1 base, with 10 bases left in between. The CDR3 region has the DNA TGTGCCAGCAGTGGTCCTTCTTATAACTATGGCTACACCTTC. Its translation: CASSGPSYNYGYTF. Full variable domain (missing parts from reference TRBV2 and TRBJ1-2): EPEVTQTPSHQVTQMGQEVILRCVPISNHLYFYWYRQILGQKVEFLVSFYNNEISEKSEIFDDQFSVERPDGSNFTLKIRSTKLEDSAMYFCASSGPSYNYGYTFGSGTRLTVV.

The V call is TRBV10-1, the J call TRBJ2-3; 8 bases are a match to TRBD1. V gave up 3 bases and J gave up 2 bases; unmatched junction bases: 7. The CDR3 has 16 residues. Germline loops: CDR1 WNHNN, CDR2 SYGVQD (reference sequence). The DNA for the CDR3 is TGCGCCAGCAGTGAACACAAGACAGGGGACACAGATACGCAGTATTTT. Translated, it gives CASSEHKTGDTDTQYF.

The V call is TRBV20-1, the J call TRBJ2-1; D remains ambiguous. This CDR3 is 11 amino acids long. Trimming removed 2 bases at V and 6 bases at J, with 5 bases between. Germline CDR1 is DFQATT and CDR2 is SNEGSKA (reference sequence). CDR3 loop: CSARPFNEQFF. The CDR3 nucleotides are TGCAGTGCTAGACCCTTCAATGAGCAGTTCTTC.

The CDR3 region is CASRRQGIKDEQFF. The CDR3 DNA is TGTGCCAGCAGGAGACAGGGAATTAAGGATGAGCAGTTCTTC. The genes are TRBV6-6 and TRBJ2-1; 7 nucleotides line up with TRBD1. The CDR3 sequence is 14 residues long. Germline CDR1 MNHNY, CDR2 SVGAGI (reference sequence). V shed 6 bases, J shed 8 bases, and the junction held 10 bases outside the gene matches.

The chain combines TRBV7-2 with TRBJ2-3, with D hard to call. Germline V gene data show CDR1 as SGHTA and CDR2 as FQGNSA. The CDR3 consists of 16 residues. V gave up 5 bases and J gave up 2 bases, with 17 bases separating them. Here the CDR3 DNA reads TGTGCCAGCAGCCCGAGGACGGCTTCCTACACAGATACGCAGTATTTT. Translation gives CASSPRTASYTDTQYF.